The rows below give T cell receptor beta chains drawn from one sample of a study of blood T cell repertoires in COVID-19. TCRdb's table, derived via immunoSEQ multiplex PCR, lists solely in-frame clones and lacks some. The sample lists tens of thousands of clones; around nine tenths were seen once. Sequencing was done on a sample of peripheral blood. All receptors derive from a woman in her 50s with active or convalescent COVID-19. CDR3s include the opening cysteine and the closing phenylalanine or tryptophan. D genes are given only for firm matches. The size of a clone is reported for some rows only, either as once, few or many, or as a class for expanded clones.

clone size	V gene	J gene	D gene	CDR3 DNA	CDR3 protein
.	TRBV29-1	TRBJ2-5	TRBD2	TGCAGCGTTGATGACGGACTAGCGGGAGAGACCCAGTACTTC	CSVDDGLAGETQYF
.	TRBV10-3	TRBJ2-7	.	TGTGCCATCAGTTCCCAGAAATTCTACGAGCAGTACTTC	CAISSQKFYEQYF
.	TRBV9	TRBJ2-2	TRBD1	TGTGCCAGCAGCGCGGAAAGGGGGCCAAGCACCGGGGAGCTGTTTTTT	CASSAERGPSTGELFF
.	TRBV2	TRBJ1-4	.	TGTGCCAGCAACCCAGGACTCGCAACTAATGAAAAACTGTTTTTT	CASNPGLATNEKLFF
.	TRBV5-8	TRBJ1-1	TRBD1	TGTGCCAGCAGCTTGGGGACAGGGCCGGCTGAAGCTTTCTTT	CASSLGTGPAEAFF
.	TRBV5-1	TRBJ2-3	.	TGCGCCAGCAGCTGGAGTAGCTCTAGAGATACGCAGTATTTT	CASSWSSSRDTQYF
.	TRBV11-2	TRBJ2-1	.	TGTGCCAGCAGCCCCGCGAGGCATGAGCAGTTCTTC	CASSPARHEQFF
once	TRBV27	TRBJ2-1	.	TGTGCCAGCAGCCCCCCCGGAGTAGCAAGCTCCTACAATGAGCAGTTCTTC	CASSPPGVASSYNEQFF
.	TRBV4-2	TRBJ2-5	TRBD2	TGTGCCAGCAGCCAAGAGGGGTCTAGCGGGAGGCAAGAGACCCAGTACTTC	CASSQEGSSGRQETQYF
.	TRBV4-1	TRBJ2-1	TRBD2	TGCGCCAGCAGTCTACTAGCGGAAGGGGGAAGTGAGCAGTTCTTC	CASSLLAEGGSEQFF
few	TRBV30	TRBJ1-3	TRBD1	TGTGCCTGGAGTCCCTGGACAGGGGATACGTTCACCATATATTTT	CAWSPWTGDTFTIYF
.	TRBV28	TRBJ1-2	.	TGTGCCAGCAGTTTCCAGGTCAATCGTGGCTACACCTTC	CASSFQVNRGYTF
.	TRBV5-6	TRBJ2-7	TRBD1	TGTGCCAGCAGCTTGAAAAAGGGACAGGGGCTCTACGAGCAGTACTTC	CASSLKKGQGLYEQYF
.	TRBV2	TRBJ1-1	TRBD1	TGTGCCAGCATCCCTGGCAGGGGGCCGGGGAACACTGAAGCTTTCTTT	CASIPGRGPGNTEAFF
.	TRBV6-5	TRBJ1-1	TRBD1	TGTGCCAGCACCCTGACAGGGGAGAACACTGAAGCTTTCTTT	CASTLTGENTEAFF
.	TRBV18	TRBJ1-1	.	TGTGCCAGCTCACCACGGGGGGGGAACACTGAAGCTTTCTTT	CASSPRGGNTEAFF
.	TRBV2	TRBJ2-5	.	TGTGCCAGCAGGGCCGGAGGGATGCGAGAGACCCAGTACTTC	CASRAGGMRETQYF
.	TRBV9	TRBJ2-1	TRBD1	TGTGCCAGCAGCCCGGGGACAGGGGTAGACAATGAGCAGTTCTTC	CASSPGTGVDNEQFF